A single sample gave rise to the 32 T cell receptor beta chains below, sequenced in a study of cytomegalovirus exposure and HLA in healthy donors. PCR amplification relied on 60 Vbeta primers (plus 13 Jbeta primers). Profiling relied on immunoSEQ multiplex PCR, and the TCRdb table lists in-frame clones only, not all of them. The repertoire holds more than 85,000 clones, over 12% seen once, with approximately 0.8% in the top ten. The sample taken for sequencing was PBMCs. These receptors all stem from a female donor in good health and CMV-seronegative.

The CDR3 loop reads CASSSVGGGETQYF. CDR3 coding DNA: TGTGCCAGCAGCTCTGTCGGCGGGGGTGAGACCCAGTACTTC. This chain joins TRBV5-5 and TRBJ2-5; 7 bases are a match to TRBD2. Germline CDR1 and CDR2: SGHKS and YYEKEE (reference sequence). J was trimmed by 5 bases and V by 3 bases; bases with no gene match: 7. The CDR3 is made up of 14 amino acids.

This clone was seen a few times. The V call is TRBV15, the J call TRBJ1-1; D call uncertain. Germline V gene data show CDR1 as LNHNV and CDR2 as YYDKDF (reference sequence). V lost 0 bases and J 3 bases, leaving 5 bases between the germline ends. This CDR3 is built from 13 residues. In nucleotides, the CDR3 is TGTGCCACCAGCAGAGATAGCGACACTGAAGCTTTCTTT. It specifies CATSRDSDTEAFF.

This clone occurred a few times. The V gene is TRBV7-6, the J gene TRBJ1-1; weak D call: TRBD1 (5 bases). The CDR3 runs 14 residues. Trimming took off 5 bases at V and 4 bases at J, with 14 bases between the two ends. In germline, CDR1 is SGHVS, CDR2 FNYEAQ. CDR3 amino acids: CASSLLLGGTEAFF. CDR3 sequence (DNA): TGTGCCAGCAGCCTCCTCCTGGGGGGCACTGAAGCTTTCTTT.

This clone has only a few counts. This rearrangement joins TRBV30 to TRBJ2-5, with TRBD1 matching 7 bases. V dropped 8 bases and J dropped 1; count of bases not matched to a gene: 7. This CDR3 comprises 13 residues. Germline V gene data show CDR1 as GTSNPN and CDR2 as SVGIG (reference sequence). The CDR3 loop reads CALNRDSQETQYF. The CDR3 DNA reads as TGTGCCCTGAACCGGGACAGCCAAGAGACCCAGTACTTC.

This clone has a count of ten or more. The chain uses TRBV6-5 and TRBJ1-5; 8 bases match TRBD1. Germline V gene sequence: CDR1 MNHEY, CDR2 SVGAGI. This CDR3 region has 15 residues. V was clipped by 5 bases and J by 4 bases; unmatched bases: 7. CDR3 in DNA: TGTGCCAGCAGTAACGGACAGGGCCGTAATCAGCCCCAGCATTTT. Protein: CASSNGQGRNQPQHF.

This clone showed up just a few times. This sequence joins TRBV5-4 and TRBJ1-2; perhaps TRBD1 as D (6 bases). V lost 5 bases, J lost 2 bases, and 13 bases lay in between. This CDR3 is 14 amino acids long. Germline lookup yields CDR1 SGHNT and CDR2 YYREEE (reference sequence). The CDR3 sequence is CASRNDRFNYGYTF. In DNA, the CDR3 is TGTGCCAGCAGGAACGACAGGTTCAACTATGGCTACACCTTC.

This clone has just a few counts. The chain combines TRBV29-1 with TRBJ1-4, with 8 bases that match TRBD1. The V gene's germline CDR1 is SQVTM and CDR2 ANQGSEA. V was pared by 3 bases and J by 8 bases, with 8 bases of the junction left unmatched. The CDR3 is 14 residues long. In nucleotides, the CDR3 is TGCAGCGTTGAGGAGAGGGCAGGGGGCGAAAAACTGTTTTTT. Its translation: CSVEERAGGEKLFF.

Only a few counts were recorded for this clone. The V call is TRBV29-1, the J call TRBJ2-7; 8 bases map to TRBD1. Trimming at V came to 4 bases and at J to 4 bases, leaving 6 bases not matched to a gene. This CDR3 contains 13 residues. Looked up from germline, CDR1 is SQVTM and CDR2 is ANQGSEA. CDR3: CSVGRQGAYEQYF. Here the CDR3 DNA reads TGCAGCGTTGGTCGGCAGGGGGCATACGAGCAGTACTTC.

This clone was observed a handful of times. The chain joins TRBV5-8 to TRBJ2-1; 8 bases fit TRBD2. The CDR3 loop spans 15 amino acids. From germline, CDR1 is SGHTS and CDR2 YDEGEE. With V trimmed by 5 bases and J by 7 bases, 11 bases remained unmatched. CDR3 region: CASSHTGTSMNEQFF. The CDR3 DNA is TGTGCCAGCAGTCATACCGGGACTAGTATGAATGAGCAGTTCTTC.

The CDR3 here is CSVLPSGQGFYEQYF. As DNA, the CDR3 is TGCAGCGTTTTACCTTCGGGACAGGGGTTCTACGAGCAGTACTTC. The chain recombines TRBV29-1 with TRBJ2-7; TRBD1 matches 10 bases. Germline-derived CDR1 and CDR2 are SQVTM and ANQGSEA. The CDR3 covers 15 residues. The junction had 10 bases not matched to a gene; V was cut back by 5 bases and J by 3 bases.

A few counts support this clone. The CDR3 here is CASRRDRGPTNEKLFF. For the CDR3, the DNA is TGTGCCAGCAGAAGGGACAGGGGCCCAACTAATGAAAAACTGTTTTTT. The chain recombines TRBV5-8 with TRBJ1-4, with 10 bases aligning to TRBD1. Germline CDR1 is SGHTS and CDR2 is YDEGEE. The CDR3 is 16 amino acids. Losses at the gene ends were 5 bases for V and 0 bases for J; bases not matched to a gene: 4.

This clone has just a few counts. In DNA form, the CDR3 reads TGTGCCAGCAGCTTGGGACTAGCGGGAGAGATGTACTTC. Translated: CASSLGLAGEMYF. J is TRBJ2-7 and V is TRBV5-4, with 12 bases matching TRBD2. This CDR3 has 13 residues. Looked up from germline, CDR1 is SGHNT and CDR2 is YYREEE (reference sequence). The trim removed 0 bases at V and 12 bases at J, leaving 4 bases unmatched.

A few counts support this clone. The CDR3: CASSSHTVETQYF. CDR3 nucleotides: TGTGCCAGCAGTAGCCATACTGTAGAGACCCAGTACTTC. This chain connects TRBV25-1 to TRBJ2-5; no firm D call. The CDR3 totals 13 residues. V was shortened by 5 bases and J by 4 bases, with 11 bases between the two germline ends. Per germline, CDR1 MGHDK and CDR2 SYGVNS.

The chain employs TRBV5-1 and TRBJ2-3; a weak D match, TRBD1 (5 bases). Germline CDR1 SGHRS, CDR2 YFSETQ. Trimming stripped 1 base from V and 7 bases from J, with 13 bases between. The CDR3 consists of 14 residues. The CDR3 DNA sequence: TGCGCCAGCAGCTTGACATCAGGGAAATATACGCAGTATTTT. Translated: CASSLTSGKYTQYF.

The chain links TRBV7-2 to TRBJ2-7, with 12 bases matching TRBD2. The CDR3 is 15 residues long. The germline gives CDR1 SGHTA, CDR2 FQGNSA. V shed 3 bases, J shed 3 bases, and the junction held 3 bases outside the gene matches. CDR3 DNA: TGTGCCAGCAGCTTGACTAGCGGGAGCGGCTACGAGCAGTACTTC. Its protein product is CASSLTSGSGYEQYF.

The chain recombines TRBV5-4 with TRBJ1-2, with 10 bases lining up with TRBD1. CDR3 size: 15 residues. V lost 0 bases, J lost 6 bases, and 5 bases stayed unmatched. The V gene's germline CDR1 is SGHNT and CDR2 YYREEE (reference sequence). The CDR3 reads CASSLDATGGHGYTF. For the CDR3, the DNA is TGTGCCAGCAGCTTGGATGCGACAGGGGGCCATGGCTACACCTTC.

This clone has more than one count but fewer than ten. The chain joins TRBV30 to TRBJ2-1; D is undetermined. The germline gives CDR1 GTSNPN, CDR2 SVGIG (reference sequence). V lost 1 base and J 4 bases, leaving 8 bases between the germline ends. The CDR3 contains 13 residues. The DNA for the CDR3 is TGTGCCTGGAGTGCGGTCCCTTACAATGAGCAGTTCTTC. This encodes CAWSAVPYNEQFF. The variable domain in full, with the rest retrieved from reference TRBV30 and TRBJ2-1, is SQTIHQWPATLVQPVGSPLSLECTVEGTSNPNLYWYRQAAGRGLQLLFYSVGIGQISSEVPQNLSASRPQDRQFILSSKKLLLSDSGFYLCAWSAVPYNEQFFGPGTRLTVL.

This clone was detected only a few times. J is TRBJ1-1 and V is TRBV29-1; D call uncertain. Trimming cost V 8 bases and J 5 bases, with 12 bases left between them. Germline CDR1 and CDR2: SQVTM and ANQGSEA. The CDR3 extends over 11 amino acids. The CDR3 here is CSSTGRTEAFF. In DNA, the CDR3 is TGCAGCTCGACGGGGAGAACTGAAGCTTTCTTT. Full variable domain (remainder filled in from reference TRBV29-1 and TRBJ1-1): SAVISQKPSRDICQRGTSLTIQCQVDSQVTMMFWYRQQPGQSLTLIATANQGSEATYESGFVIDKFPISRPNLTFSTLTVSNMSPEDSSIYLCSSTGRTEAFFGQGTRLTVV.

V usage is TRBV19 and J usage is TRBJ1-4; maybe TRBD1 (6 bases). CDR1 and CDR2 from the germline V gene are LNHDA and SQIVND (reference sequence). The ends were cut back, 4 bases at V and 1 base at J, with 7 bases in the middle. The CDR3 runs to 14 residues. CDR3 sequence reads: CASSNRVTNEKLFF. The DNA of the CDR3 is TGTGCCAGTAGTAACAGGGTAACTAATGAAAAACTGTTTTTT.

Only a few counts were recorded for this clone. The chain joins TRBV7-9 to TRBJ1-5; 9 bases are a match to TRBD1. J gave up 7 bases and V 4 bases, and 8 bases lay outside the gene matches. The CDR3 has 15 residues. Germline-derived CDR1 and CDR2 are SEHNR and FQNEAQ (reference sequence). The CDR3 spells CASSSQGQGQQPQHF. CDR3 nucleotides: TGTGCCAGCAGCTCGCAGGGACAGGGTCAACAGCCCCAGCATTTT.

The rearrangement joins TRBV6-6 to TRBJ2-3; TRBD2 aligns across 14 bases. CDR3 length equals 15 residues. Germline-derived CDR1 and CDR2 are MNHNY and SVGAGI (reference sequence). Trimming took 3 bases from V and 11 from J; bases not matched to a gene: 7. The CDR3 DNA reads TGTGCCAGCAGTTATCTGGGACTAGCGGGAGTGGGGCAGTATTTT. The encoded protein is CASSYLGLAGVGQYF.

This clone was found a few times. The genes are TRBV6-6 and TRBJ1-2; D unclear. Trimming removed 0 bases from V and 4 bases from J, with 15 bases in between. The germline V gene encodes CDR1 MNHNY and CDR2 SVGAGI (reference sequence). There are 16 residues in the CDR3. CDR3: CASSYSFEGSGYGYTF. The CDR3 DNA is TGTGCCAGCAGTTACTCGTTCGAGGGCTCCGGCTATGGCTACACCTTC.

CDR3 nucleotides: TGCGCCAGCAGCTTGGGGACAGGGTCGGGCAATCAGCCCCAGCATTTT. This translates into CASSLGTGSGNQPQHF. This chain joins TRBV5-1 and TRBJ1-5; the match to TRBD1 covers 8 bases. The CDR3 is made up of 16 amino acids. The germline V gene has CDR1 SGHRS and CDR2 YFSETQ. With V trimmed by 0 bases and J by 2 bases, 4 bases remained unmatched.

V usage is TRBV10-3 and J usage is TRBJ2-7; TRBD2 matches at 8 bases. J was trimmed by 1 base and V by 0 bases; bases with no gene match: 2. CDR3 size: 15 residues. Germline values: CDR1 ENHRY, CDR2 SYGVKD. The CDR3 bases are TGTGCCATCAGTGAGTCTCTAGCGGGTTCCTACGAGCAGTACTTC. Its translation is CAISESLAGSYEQYF.

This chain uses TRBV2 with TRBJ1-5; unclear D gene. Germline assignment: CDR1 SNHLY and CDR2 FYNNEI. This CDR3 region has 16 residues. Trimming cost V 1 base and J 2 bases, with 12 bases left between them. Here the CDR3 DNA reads TGTGCCAGCAGTGAAGATCCGGGGTGGGGCAATCAGCCCCAGCATTTT. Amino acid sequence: CASSEDPGWGNQPQHF. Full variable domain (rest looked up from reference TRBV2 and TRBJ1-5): EPEVTQTPSHQVTQMGQEVILRCVPISNHLYFYWYRQILGQKVEFLVSFYNNEISEKSEIFDDQFSVERPDGSNFTLKIRSTKLEDSAMYFCASSEDPGWGNQPQHFGDGTRLSIL.

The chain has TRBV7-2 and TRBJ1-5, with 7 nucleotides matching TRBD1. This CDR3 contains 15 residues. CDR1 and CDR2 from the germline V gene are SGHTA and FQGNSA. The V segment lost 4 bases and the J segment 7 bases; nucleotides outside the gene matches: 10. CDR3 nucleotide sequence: TGTGCCAGCAGCTCCCGACAGGGTTGGGGACAGCCCCAGCATTTT. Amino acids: CASSSRQGWGQPQHF.

The CDR3 reads CASSQTSGTYEQYF. The CDR3 region has the DNA TGTGCCAGCAGCCAGACTAGCGGGACCTACGAGCAGTACTTC. The rearrangement uses TRBV4-2 and TRBJ2-7; 11 bases agree with TRBD2. The CDR3 extends over 14 amino acids. V shed 3 bases, J shed 2 bases, and the junction held 0 bases outside the gene matches. Germline V gives CDR1 LGHNA, CDR2 YNFKEQ.

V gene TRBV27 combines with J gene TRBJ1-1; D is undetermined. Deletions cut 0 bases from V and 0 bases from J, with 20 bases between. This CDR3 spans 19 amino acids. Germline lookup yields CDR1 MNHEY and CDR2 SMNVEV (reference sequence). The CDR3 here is CASSLSTPNGSLMNTEAFF. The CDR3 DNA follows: TGTGCCAGCAGTTTATCTACCCCGAACGGGTCCCTCATGAACACTGAAGCTTTCTTT.

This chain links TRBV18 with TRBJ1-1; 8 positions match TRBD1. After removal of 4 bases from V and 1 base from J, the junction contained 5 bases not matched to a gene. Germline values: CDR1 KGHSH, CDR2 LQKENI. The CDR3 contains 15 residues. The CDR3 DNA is TGTGCCAGCTCACAGACCGACAGGGGGAACACTGAAGCTTTCTTT. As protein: CASSQTDRGNTEAFF.

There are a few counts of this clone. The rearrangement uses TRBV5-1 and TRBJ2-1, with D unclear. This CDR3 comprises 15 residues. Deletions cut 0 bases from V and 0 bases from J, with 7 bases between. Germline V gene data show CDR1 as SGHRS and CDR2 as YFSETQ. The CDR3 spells CASSLAESSYNEQFF. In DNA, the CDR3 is TGCGCCAGCAGCTTGGCCGAGAGCTCCTACAATGAGCAGTTCTTC.

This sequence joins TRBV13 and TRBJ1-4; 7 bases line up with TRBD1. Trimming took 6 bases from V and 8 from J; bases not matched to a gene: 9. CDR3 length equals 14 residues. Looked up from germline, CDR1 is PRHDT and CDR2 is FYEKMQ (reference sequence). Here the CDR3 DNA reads TGTGCCAGCAGTCAACAGGGGTCGGTGGAAAAACTGTTTTTT. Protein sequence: CASSQQGSVEKLFF.

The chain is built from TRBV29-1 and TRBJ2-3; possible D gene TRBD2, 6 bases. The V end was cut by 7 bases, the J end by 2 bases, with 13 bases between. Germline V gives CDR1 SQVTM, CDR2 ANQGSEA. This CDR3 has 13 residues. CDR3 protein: CSGIGTDTDTQYF. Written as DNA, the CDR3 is TGCAGCGGGATAGGGACTGACACAGATACGCAGTATTTT.